This T cell receptor beta chain was sequenced in a study of molecular identifiers for immune sequencing clone quantification. This clonotype came up many times. MiXCR, applied by TCRdb to the PCR reads, yields one record per CDR3 protein. Of around 40,000 distinct CDR3 sequences in the sample, about 19% were seen once. The sequence derives from a human donor in good health. Some libraries in this study had Jurkat cell RNA spiked in. The sample taken for sequencing was naive CD8+ T cells from blood, with Jurkat cell RNA spiked in. The sample's subset: FACS-sorted CD8+CD4-CCR7+CD45RA+ naive T cells.

CDR3 in DNA: TGTGCCAGTAGTATGGGCCTTCCGGGACGGACGATGGAGCAGTACTTC. Translation gives CASSMGLPGRTMEQYF. The chain joins TRBV19 to TRBJ2-7; either TRBD1 or TRBD2 may supply D (5 bases each). This CDR3 region has 16 residues. Trimming pared 3 bases from V and 7 bases from J, leaving 22 bases between. Germline V gives CDR1 LNHDA, CDR2 SQIVND (reference sequence).